This TCR beta chain is drawn from a study of regulatory T cells in long-lasting Graves disease. Across the whole study: Antithyroid drug use was under 3 months in newly diagnosed Graves' patients. Findings and caveats of the study: Comparison showed that persistent patients shared more public clonotypes (about 2,800) than new patients (nearly 1,000). What was studied was peripheral blood only, and not thyroid tissue.

Construction of TCR beta libraries relied on iRepertoire HTBI primers and on Arm-PCR targeting CDR3 regions. TCRdb reprocessed the multiplex PCR reads with MiXCR, giving one entry per CDR3 protein. The sample consists of some 250,000 distinct CDR3 sequences, around 17% of them appearing once. Note on this clonotype: As yet, its antigen is unknown.

Noted time point: newly diagnosed GD, antithyroid drugs for less than 3 months. The authors made the TCR library using RNA they extracted from PBMCs. The TCR sequence derives from a female donor with Graves disease. The sample consisted of peripheral blood mononuclear cells (PBMCs), taken at new diagnosis, from a patient treated with antithyroid drugs.

The CDR3 DNA reads TGTGCCAGCAGTACGACGGGACTAGCGCGGGGTGAGCAGTTCTTC. Its protein product is CASSTTGLARGEQFF. The chain has TRBV6-2 or TRBV6-3 and TRBJ2-1; 10 bases line up with TRBD2. CDR1 and CDR2 (germline): MNHEY, SVGEGT. V was pared by 5 bases and J by 9 bases, with 10 bases of the junction left unmatched. This CDR3 region has 15 residues.